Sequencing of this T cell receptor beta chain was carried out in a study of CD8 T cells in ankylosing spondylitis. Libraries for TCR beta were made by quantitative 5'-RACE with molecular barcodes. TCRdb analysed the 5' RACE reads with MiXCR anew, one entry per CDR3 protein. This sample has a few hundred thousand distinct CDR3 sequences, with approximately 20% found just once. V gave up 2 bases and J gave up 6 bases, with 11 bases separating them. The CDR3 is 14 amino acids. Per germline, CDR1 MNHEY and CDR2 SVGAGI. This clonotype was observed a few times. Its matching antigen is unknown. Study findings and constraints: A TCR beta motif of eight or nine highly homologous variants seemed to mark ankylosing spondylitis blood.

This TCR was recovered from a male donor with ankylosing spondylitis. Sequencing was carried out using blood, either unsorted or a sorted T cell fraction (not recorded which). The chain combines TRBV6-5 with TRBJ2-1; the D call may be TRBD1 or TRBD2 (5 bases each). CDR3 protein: CASSYLSRGNEQFF. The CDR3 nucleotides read TGTGCCAGCAGTTACCTCTCGAGGGGCAATGAGCAGTTCTTC.